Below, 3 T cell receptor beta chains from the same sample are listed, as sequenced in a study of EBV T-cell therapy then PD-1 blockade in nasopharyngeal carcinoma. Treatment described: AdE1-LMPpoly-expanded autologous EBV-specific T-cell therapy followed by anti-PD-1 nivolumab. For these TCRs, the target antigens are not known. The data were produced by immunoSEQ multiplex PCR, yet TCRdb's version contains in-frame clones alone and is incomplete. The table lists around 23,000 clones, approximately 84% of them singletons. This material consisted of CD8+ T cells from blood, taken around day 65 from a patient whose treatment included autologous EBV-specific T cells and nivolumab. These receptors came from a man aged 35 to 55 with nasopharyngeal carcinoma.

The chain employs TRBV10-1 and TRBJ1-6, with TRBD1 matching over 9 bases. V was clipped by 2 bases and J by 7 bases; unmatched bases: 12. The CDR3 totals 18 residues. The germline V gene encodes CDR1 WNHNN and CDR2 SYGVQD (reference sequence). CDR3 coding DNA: TGCGCCAGCAGTGAGAGGACAGGGGCCTGGTGGGGAAATTCACCCCTCCACTTT. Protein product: CASSERTGAWWGNSPLHF.

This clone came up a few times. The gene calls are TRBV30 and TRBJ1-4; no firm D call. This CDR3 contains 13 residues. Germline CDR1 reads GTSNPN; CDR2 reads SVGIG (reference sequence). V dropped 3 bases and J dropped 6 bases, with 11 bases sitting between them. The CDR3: CAWSTSIYEKLFF. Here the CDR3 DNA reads TGTGCCTGGAGCACTAGCATTTATGAAAAACTGTTTTTT. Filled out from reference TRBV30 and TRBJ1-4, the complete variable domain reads SQTIHQWPATLVQPVGSPLSLECTVEGTSNPNLYWYRQAAGRGLQLLFYSVGIGQISSEVPQNLSASRPQDRQFILSSKKLLLSDSGFYLCAWSTSIYEKLFFGSGTQLSVL.

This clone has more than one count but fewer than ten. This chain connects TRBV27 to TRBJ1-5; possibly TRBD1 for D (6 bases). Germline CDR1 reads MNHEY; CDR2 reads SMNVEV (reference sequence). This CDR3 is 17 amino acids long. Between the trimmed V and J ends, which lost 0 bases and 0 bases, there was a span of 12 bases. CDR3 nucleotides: TGTGCCAGCAGTTTATCGTCGGGGGCTTATAGCAATCAGCCCCAGCATTTT. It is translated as CASSLSSGAYSNQPQHF.